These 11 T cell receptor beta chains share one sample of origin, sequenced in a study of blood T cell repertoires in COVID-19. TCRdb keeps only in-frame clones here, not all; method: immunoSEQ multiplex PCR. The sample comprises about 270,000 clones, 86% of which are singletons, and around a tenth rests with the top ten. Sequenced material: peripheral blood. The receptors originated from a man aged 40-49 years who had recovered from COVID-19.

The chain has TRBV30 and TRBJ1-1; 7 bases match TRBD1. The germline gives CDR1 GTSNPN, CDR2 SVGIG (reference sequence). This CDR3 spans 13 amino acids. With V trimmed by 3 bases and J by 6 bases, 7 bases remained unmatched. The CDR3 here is CAWRQGLASEAFF. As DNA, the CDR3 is TGTGCCTGGAGACAGGGGCTTGCGTCTGAAGCTTTCTTT. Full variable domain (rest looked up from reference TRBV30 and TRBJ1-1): SQTIHQWPATLVQPVGSPLSLECTVEGTSNPNLYWYRQAAGRGLQLLFYSVGIGQISSEVPQNLSASRPQDRQFILSSKKLLLSDSGFYLCAWRQGLASEAFFGQGTRLTVV.

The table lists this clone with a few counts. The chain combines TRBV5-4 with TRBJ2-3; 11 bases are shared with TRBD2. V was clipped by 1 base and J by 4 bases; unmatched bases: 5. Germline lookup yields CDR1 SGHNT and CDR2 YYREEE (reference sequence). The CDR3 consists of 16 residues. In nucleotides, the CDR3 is TGTGCCAGCAGCTTGATGACTAGCGGGACAGCAGATACGCAGTATTTT. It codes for CASSLMTSGTADTQYF.

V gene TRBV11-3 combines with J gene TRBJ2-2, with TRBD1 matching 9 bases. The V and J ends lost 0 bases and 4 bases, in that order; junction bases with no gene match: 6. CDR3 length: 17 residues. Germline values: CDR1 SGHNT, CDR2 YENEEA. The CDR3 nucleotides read TGTGCCAGCAGCTTAGATAGGGACAGGGTGAGCACCGGGGAGCTGTTTTTT. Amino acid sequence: CASSLDRDRVSTGELFF.

CDR3 DNA sequence: TGCGCCAGCAGCCAATACTACCGGGACACAAAATCACCCCTCCACTTT. Translated, it gives CASSQYYRDTKSPLHF. V is TRBV4-3 and J is TRBJ1-6; tentatively, D is TRBD1 (6 bases). This CDR3 comprises 16 residues. Germline loops: CDR1 LGHNA, CDR2 YSLEER. Trimming shortened V by 2 bases and J by 10 bases, and 18 bases separated the two germline ends.

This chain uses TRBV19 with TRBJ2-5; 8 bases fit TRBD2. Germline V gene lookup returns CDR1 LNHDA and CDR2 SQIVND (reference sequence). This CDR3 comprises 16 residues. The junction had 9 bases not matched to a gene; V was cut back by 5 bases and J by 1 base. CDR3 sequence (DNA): TGTGCCAGTAGTCCCGGGACTAGAGGTGGCCAAGAGACCCAGTACTTC. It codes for CASSPGTRGGQETQYF.

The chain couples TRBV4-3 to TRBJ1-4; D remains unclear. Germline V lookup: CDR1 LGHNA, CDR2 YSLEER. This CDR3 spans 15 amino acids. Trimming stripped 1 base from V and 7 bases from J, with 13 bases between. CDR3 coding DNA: TGCGCCAGCAGCCAAGGACCCCTCCGGGGTGAAAAACTGTTTTTT. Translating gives CASSQGPLRGEKLFF.

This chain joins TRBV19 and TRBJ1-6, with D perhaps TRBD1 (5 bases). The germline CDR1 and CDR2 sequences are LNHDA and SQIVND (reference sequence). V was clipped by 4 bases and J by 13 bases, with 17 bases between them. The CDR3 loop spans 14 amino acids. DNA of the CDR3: TGTGCCAGTAGTACCACCGGGACTCTGGCGCCCCTCCACTTT. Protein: CASSTTGTLAPLHF.

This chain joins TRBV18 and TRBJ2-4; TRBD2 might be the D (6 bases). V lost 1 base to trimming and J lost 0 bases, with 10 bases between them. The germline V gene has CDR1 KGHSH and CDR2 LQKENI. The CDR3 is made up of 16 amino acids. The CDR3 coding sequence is TGTGCCAGCTCACCACGACTAGACCTAGCCAAAAACATTCAGTACTTC. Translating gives CASSPRLDLAKNIQYF.

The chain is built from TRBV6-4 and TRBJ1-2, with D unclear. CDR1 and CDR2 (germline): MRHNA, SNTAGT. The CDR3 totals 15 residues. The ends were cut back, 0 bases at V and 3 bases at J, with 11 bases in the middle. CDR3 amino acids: CASSDSSRGYYGYTF. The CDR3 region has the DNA TGTGCCAGCAGTGACTCTTCCCGGGGTTACTATGGCTACACCTTC.

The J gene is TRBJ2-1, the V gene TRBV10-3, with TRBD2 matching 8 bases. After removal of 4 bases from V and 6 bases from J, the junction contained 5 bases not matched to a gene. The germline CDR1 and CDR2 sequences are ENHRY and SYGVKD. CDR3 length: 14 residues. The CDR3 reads CAISGSGSFNEQFF. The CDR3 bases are TGTGCCATCAGTGGAAGCGGGAGTTTCAATGAGCAGTTCTTC.

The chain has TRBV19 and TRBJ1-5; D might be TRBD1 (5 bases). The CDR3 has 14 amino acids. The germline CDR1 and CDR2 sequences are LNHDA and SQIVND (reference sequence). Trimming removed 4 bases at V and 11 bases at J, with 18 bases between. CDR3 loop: CASSKLFSRATQHF. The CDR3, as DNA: TGTGCCAGTAGTAAACTATTTAGCAGGGCAACCCAGCATTTT.